Listed below are T cell receptor beta chains from one sample, sequenced in a study of T-cell reconstitution after alpha-beta-depleted transplantation in children. Using its own MiXCR run on the PCR reads, TCRdb lists one record per CDR3 protein. The top ten hold over 0.95% of the sample, which has about 640,000 distinct CDR3 sequences, approximately 15% seen once. Material: PBMCs from the stem cell graft donor, obtained from the stem cell graft. The source of these receptors is a human donor who donated a stem cell graft to a child with acute myeloid leukemia. Both conserved end residues are part of each CDR3. The D gene is left open where the match is weak. Size is stated for part of the rows, as once, few or many counts, or as a class when the clone is expanded.

>many|TRBJ2-2|.|TRBV29-1
TGCAGCGTTGAACAAGTCACAGGGCCGAACACCGGGGAGCTGTTTTTT
CSVEQVTGPNTGELFF
>.|TRBJ1-1|.|TRBV5-1
TGCGCCAGCAGCCTCCGGGTGAGGGGCACTGAAGCTTTCTTT
CASSLRVRGTEAFF
>once|TRBJ2-2|.|TRBV6-4
TGTGCCATCAGTTTAGCACCGGGGACCGGGGAGCTGTTTTTT
CAISLAPGTGELFF
>many|TRBJ2-7|.|TRBV12-3/TRBV12-4
TGTGCCAGCAGTTTATTCAGGGGGGACGGCGAGCAGTACTTC
CASSLFRGDGEQYF
>few|TRBJ2-1|.|TRBV7-9
TGTGCCAGCAGCTTAGCCGGTAGGCACAGTGAGCAGTTCTTC
CASSLAGRHSEQFF
>many|TRBJ1-2|.|TRBV7-3
TGTGCCAGCAGCCTGACTGAGGGCCACTATGGCTACACCTTC
CASSLTEGHYGYTF
>.|TRBJ2-5|.|TRBV11-3
TGTGCCAGCAGCTTAGAGGATCTTGCCGGGGCGGGGACCCAGTACTTC
CASSLEDLAGAGTQYF
>.|TRBJ1-2|TRBD1|TRBV6-1
TGTGCCAGCAGTCCAAAAGCAGGGGGCGCCGGCTATGGCTACACCTTC
CASSPKAGGAGYGYTF
>few|TRBJ2-2|.|TRBV5-4
TGTGCCAGCAGCTTGGCAGGGGGGCGGCCCGGGGAGCTGTTTTTT
CASSLAGGRPGELFF
>many|TRBJ2-5|TRBD1|TRBV20-1
TGCAGTGCTAGTGACAGGGGAGAGACCCAGTACTTC
CSASDRGETQYF
>.|TRBJ2-1|.|TRBV2
TGTGCCAGCAGTTACAGGGTTACGTTCTTC
CASSYRVTFF
>.|TRBJ2-3|TRBD2|TRBV5-1
TGCGCCAGCAGCTCCTTGCGGGGGGCGAAAGATACGCAGTATTTT
CASSSLRGAKDTQYF
>.|TRBJ2-3|.|TRBV11-2
TGTGCCAGCAGCTCAAGATGGGGGGCCGAGGGCGCAGATACGCAGTATTTT
CASSSRWGAEGADTQYF
>.|TRBJ1-4|.|TRBV7-9
TGTGCCAGCAGCTTAGTCGTGGAAAAACTGTTTTTT
CASSLVVEKLFF
>.|TRBJ1-5|.|TRBV7-9
TGTGCCAGCAGCTTAGCGGGAACCGGGGGTGGTCAGCCCCAGCATTTT
CASSLAGTGGGQPQHF
>many|TRBJ1-1|.|TRBV12-3/TRBV12-4
TGTGCCACCGGGGGAGGACCGAACACTGAAGCTTTCTTT
CATGGGPNTEAFF
>many|TRBJ1-2|.|TRBV20-1
TGCAGTGCTCCTGTCACCGAGTATAACTATGGCTACACCTTC
CSAPVTEYNYGYTF
>.|TRBJ2-7|.|TRBV24-1
TGTGCCACCGGGACACAGACGGACGAGCAGTACTTC
CATGTQTDEQYF
>many|TRBJ2-1|TRBD2|TRBV20-1
TGCAGTGCTAGACGAGCGGGGGGCATCTACAATGAGCAGTTCTTC
CSARRAGGIYNEQFF
>few|TRBJ2-1|TRBD2|TRBV7-8
TGTGCCAGCAGCTTAAGGACTAGCGGGGGGACTCGGTTCTTC
CASSLRTSGGTRFF
>.|TRBJ2-1|.|TRBV21-1
TGTGCCAGCAGCAAAGCGGGAGTACAAACGAATGAGCAGTTCTTC
CASSKAGVQTNEQFF
>many|TRBJ2-1|TRBD2|TRBV20-1
TGCAGTGCTAGAGATTTGCTAGCGGGGGGGTATGAGCAGTTCTTC
CSARDLLAGGYEQFF
>few|TRBJ1-4|TRBD1|TRBV20-1
TGCAGTGCGGCCGACAGGGGCCCCCGCCTGTTTTTT
CSAADRGPRLFF
>.|TRBJ2-2|TRBD2|TRBV20-1
TGCAGTGCAAACGGGGGGGGGAACACCGGGGAGCTGTTTTTT
CSANGGGNTGELFF
>many|TRBJ2-3|TRBD2|TRBV20-1
TGCAGTGCCCCGGGGGGAATCACAGATACGCAGTATTTT
CSAPGGITDTQYF
>.|TRBJ2-2|.|TRBV20-1
TGCAGTGCCATAGGACGGACGAACACCGGGGAGCTGTTTTTT
CSAIGRTNTGELFF
>.|TRBJ2-2|.|TRBV25-1
TGTGCCAGCAGTGACCGGACTACGTGGACCGGGGAGCTGTTTTTT
CASSDRTTWTGELFF
>.|TRBJ1-2|.|TRBV7-2
TGTGCCAGCAGTCGAGGGGTAGTCTATGGCTACACCTTC
CASSRGVVYGYTF
>.|TRBJ2-1|.|TRBV7-9
TGTGCCAGCAGCGCGGTTGCCGAGGGTGAGCAGTTCTTC
CASSAVAEGEQFF
>few|TRBJ1-1|.|TRBV12-3/TRBV12-4
TGTGCCAGCAGTCGCTACAGGAGGAACACTGAAGCTTTCTTT
CASSRYRRNTEAFF
>many|TRBJ2-2|.|TRBV29-1
TGCAGCGTTGATGGGGCAGGGGCGAACACCGGGGAGCTGTTTTTT
CSVDGAGANTGELFF
>many|TRBJ1-2|TRBD1|TRBV6-4
TGTGCCAGCCATCTAACAGGGGAATCTAACTATGGCTACACCTTC
CASHLTGESNYGYTF
>few|TRBJ2-5|.|TRBV5-4
TGTGCCAGCAGCTTGGCCCAGCGGCAAGAGACCCAGTACTTC
CASSLAQRQETQYF
>many|TRBJ2-5|.|TRBV7-9
TGTGCCAGCAGGCCCGGGAACTCAGAGACCCAGTACTTC
CASRPGNSETQYF
>.|TRBJ1-4|.|TRBV20-1
TGCAGTGCTAGAGATCCAGTTGCAACTAATGAAAAACTGTTTTTT
CSARDPVATNEKLFF
>many|TRBJ1-5|.|TRBV29-1
TGCAGCGTTGGGAACCTCGATCAGCCCCAGCATTTT
CSVGNLDQPQHF
>few|TRBJ2-1|TRBD2|TRBV7-2
TGTGCCAGCAGCTCACCCGGGACTAGCTTCCACAATGAGCAGTTCTTC
CASSSPGTSFHNEQFF
>many|TRBJ1-2|.|TRBV20-1
TGCAGTGCTAGAAAGCCTGACCTGAACTATGGCTACACCTTC
CSARKPDLNYGYTF
>few|TRBJ1-2|.|TRBV10-3
TGTGCCATCAGTGAGTCAGAAGGGTCCTCCTATGGCTACACCTTC
CAISESEGSSYGYTF
>many|TRBJ1-2|TRBD1|TRBV20-1
TGCAGTGCTAGAGATCCAGGGGGGAACTATGGCTACACCTTC
CSARDPGGNYGYTF
>few|TRBJ2-1|.|TRBV25-1
TGTGCCAGCAGAACCGGGAGCTCCTACAATGAGCAGTTCTTC
CASRTGSSYNEQFF